This TCR beta chain is from a study of T cells in women clearing cervical HPV infection. Study information: Case blood drawn at lesion detection; control blood after infection cleared.

Between the trimmed V and J ends, which lost 11 bases and 4 bases, there was a span of 17 bases. CDR3 length: 13 amino acids. Germline-derived CDR1 and CDR2 are SEHNR and FQNEAQ (reference sequence). Cervical HPV DNA detected by MY09/MY11 PCR, typed by dot-blot. Measured with immunoSEQ multiplex PCR; TCRdb has only the in-frame clones, and not every one. In total, the table holds 25,000 to 35,000 clones. Note on this clone: The read terminates 3 residues before the CDR3 end, so the remaining end is supplied by the germline J gene.

The chain joins TRBV7-9 to TRBJ1-2; D gene uncertain. The sequence came from a woman aged 18 to 69 with a cervical HPV16 infection that either progressed to CIN3+ or cleared (not recorded which). What was sequenced was blood buffy coat. The DNA read from the CDR3 is TGTGCCCTTTCGAGGTTCGAGGGCTATGGC. Translating it yields CALSRFEGYG. The whole CDR3 reads CALSRFEGYGYTF.